This record concerns one T cell receptor beta chain sequence. Clones were sequenced by immunoSEQ multiplex PCR, and TCRdb holds only the in-frame ones, with some missing. Here the sample spans about 380,000 clones, more than 75% being singletons. This record comes from a study of blood T cell repertoires in COVID-19. The CDR3 runs to 15 residues. The ends were cut back, 0 bases at V and 2 bases at J, with 10 bases in the middle. Germline CDR1 is MNHNS and CDR2 is SASEGT. The sequence was collected from a woman aged 18 to 35 who had recovered from COVID-19. V and J are TRBV6-1 and TRBJ1-2, with D hard to call. Sequencing used PBMCs or T cells enriched from blood (not recorded which). The CDR3 spells CASSEALLSNYGYTF. Here the CDR3 DNA reads TGTGCCAGCAGTGAAGCACTACTCTCGAACTATGGCTACACCTTC.